This TCR beta chain was captured by sequencing in a study of shared clonotypes between healthy human individuals. CDR3 length: 13 residues. Germline V lookup: CDR1 SGHTA, CDR2 FQGNSA. V was trimmed by 5 bases and J by 7 bases, leaving 15 bases between them. Study-level findings and limits: Investigators collected only blood, and repertoires in tissues likely differ. Estimated richness values were generally larger in naive subsets than in memory subsets.

Splitting of each subset's genomic DNA was done evenly across several immunoSEQ plates. Sequencing used immunoSEQ multiplex PCR; TCRdb keeps in-frame clones, though not all of them. Of over 1.5 million clones detected, 95% to 99% appear once; the ten largest clones hold approximately 0.44%. About this clone: Antigen specificity is unknown.

Donors included only healthy HIV-negative adults lacking recent acute infections or vaccinations. The TCR comes from a man younger than 40 in good health. The chain uses TRBV7-2 and TRBJ2-7, with D possibly being TRBD2 (7 bases). Input material: naive CD4+ T cells sorted from blood. Subset given: CD45RA+ positively selected. CDR3 bases: TGTGCCAGCAGCCCCCGGGGGGCCTGGGAGCAGTACTTC. Translation: CASSPRGAWEQYF.